The 20 T cell receptor beta chains below come from one sample, sequenced in a study of T-cell memory formation after mild COVID-19. TCRdb processed the 5' RACE reads anew with MiXCR; each CDR3 protein has one entry. The sample contains 120,000 or so distinct CDR3 sequences, about 17% of which appear only once. The specimen sequenced was PBMCs or a T cell subset sorted from them (not recorded which). Source of these receptors: an adult woman who had mild COVID-19 (a few samples of this study predate the infection). Cell type and time point are not known.

This chain links TRBV4-1 with TRBJ1-1; D not certain. The CDR3 sequence is 14 residues long. Trimming removed 1 base from V and 6 bases from J, with 12 bases in between. CDR1 is MGHRA, CDR2 YSYEKL, per germline. CDR3: CASSQGLGRAEAFF. Here the CDR3 DNA reads TGCGCCAGCAGCCAAGGATTAGGGAGGGCTGAAGCTTTCTTT.

Only a few counts were recorded for this clonotype. V gene TRBV18 combines with J gene TRBJ2-1; D unclear. The V and J ends lost 0 bases and 7 bases respectively, with 10 bases between them. Germline values: CDR1 KGHSH, CDR2 LQKENI. This CDR3 has 14 residues. The CDR3 loop is CASSPPSWVNEQFF. The CDR3 nucleotides read TGTGCCAGCTCACCACCTAGCTGGGTGAATGAGCAGTTCTTC.

There are many counts of this clonotype. V and J are TRBV9 and TRBJ2-7; D gene ambiguous. V lost 4 bases and J lost 3, with 20 bases in between. The CDR3 runs 16 residues. In germline, CDR1 is SGDLS, CDR2 YYNGEE. This chain's CDR3 is CASSPLVPATLYEQYF. The CDR3 DNA sequence: TGTGCCAGCAGCCCCCTTGTCCCCGCCACCCTCTACGAGCAGTACTTC.

In its sample, this clonotype was seen a few times. The gene calls are TRBV24-1 and TRBJ2-3; a possible D gene is TRBD2 (6 bases). The germline V and J ends were trimmed by 4 bases and 4 bases, with 20 bases remaining between them. Germline V gene sequence: CDR1 KGHDR, CDR2 SFDVKD. The CDR3 has 17 amino acids. The CDR3 loop reads CATSDPGRQGGADTQYF. The CDR3 DNA sequence: TGTGCCACCAGTGACCCCGGTCGCCAGGGAGGTGCAGATACGCAGTATTTT.

The V and J genes are TRBV24-1 and TRBJ2-5, with D uncertain. CDR1 KGHDR and CDR2 SFDVKD come from the germline V gene. The CDR3 loop spans 14 amino acids. V was trimmed by 1 base and J by 5 bases, leaving 10 bases between them. CDR3 loop: CATSDLTSQETQYF. In DNA, the CDR3 is TGTGCCACCAGTGATTTAACCTCTCAGGAGACCCAGTACTTC.

V is TRBV5-4 and J is TRBJ2-3; D gene ambiguous. This CDR3 has 12 residues. With 5 bases removed from V and 3 bases from J, the gap between germline ends came to 7 bases. Germline V gives CDR1 SGHNT, CDR2 YYREEE (reference sequence). CDR3 loop: CASRKETDTQYF. The CDR3 nucleotides read TGTGCCAGCAGAAAGGAGACAGATACGCAGTATTTT.

This clonotype was seen more than once but under ten times. This chain links TRBV6-5 with TRBJ1-1, with unresolved D. The CDR3 extends over 15 amino acids. Looked up from germline, CDR1 is MNHEY and CDR2 is SVGAGI. Trimming removed 2 bases at V and 11 bases at J, with 21 bases between. CDR3 region: CASSYLRAKNLRAFF. Here the CDR3 DNA reads TGTGCCAGCAGTTACCTCCGGGCCAAAAACTTGAGGGCTTTCTTT.

This clonotype was picked up a small number of times. The chain is built from TRBV3-1 and TRBJ1-1; D is unclear. This CDR3 has 13 amino acids. From germline, CDR1 is LGHDT and CDR2 YNNKEL (reference sequence). V lost 4 bases, J lost 5 bases, and 11 bases lay in between. The CDR3 is CASSRTSNTEAFF. The DNA of the CDR3 is TGTGCCAGCAGCCGAACATCGAATACTGAAGCTTTCTTT.

A few counts support this clonotype. The chain carries TRBV5-4 and TRBJ2-7, with 9 bases identical to TRBD2. Germline loops: CDR1 SGHNT, CDR2 YYREEE (reference sequence). After removal of 4 bases from V and 2 bases from J, the junction contained 4 bases not matched to a gene. This CDR3 spans 14 amino acids. CDR3 sequence reads: CASSPGTSPYEQYF. DNA of the CDR3: TGTGCCAGCAGCCCTGGGACTAGCCCCTACGAGCAGTACTTC.

In its sample, this clonotype was seen a few times. The V and J genes are TRBV11-2 and TRBJ1-2, with TRBD1 matching 7 bases. Germline CDR1 and CDR2: SGHAT and FQNNGV. The J segment lost 3 bases and the V segment lost 2 bases, leaving 3 bases of the junction unmatched. The CDR3 has 14 residues. This chain's CDR3 is CASSLLGTDYGYTF. CDR3 nucleotide sequence: TGTGCCAGCAGCTTACTAGGGACAGACTATGGCTACACCTTC. Based on the CDR3 plus reference TRBV11-2 and TRBJ1-2, the full variable domain is EAGVAQSPRYKIIEKRQSVAFWCNPISGHATLYWYQQILGQGPKLLIQFQNNGVVDDSQLPKDRFSAERLKGVDSTLKIQPAKLEDSAVYLCASSLLGTDYGYTFGSGTRLTVV.

In this sample, this clonotype turned up a few times. The chain uses TRBV25-1 and TRBJ2-7; D is perhaps TRBD2 (5 bases). This CDR3 contains 16 residues. V lost 6 bases and J lost 2, with 20 bases in between. Germline-derived CDR1 and CDR2 are MGHDK and SYGVNS. The CDR3 DNA is TGTGCCAGCAGCTTATCGGGATCCCCCGGTCCCTACGAGCAGTACTTC. As protein: CASSLSGSPGPYEQYF.

J is TRBJ2-7 and V is TRBV10-3; D possibly corresponds to TRBD2 (5 bases). Looked up from germline, CDR1 is ENHRY and CDR2 is SYGVKD. The CDR3 is made up of 15 amino acids. Trimming removed 0 bases from V and 2 bases from J, with 11 bases in between. The CDR3 spells CAISESTDGTYEQYF. The DNA of the CDR3 is TGTGCCATCAGTGAGTCGACGGACGGGACCTACGAGCAGTACTTC.

This clonotype was counted a few times. The chain combines TRBV3-1 with TRBJ2-3; TRBD1 agrees at 9 bases. Germline V gene sequence: CDR1 LGHDT, CDR2 YNNKEL (reference sequence). This CDR3 region has 16 residues. The junction had 9 bases not matched to a gene; V was cut back by 4 bases and J by 4 bases. The CDR3 reads CASSPTDRGSADTQYF. In DNA, the CDR3 is TGTGCCAGCAGCCCGACGGACAGGGGATCGGCAGATACGCAGTATTTT.

The genes are TRBV3-1 and TRBJ2-5; 8 positions match TRBD1. The CDR3 runs to 15 residues. Germline values: CDR1 LGHDT, CDR2 YNNKEL (reference sequence). V shed 6 bases, J shed 4 bases, and the junction held 10 bases outside the gene matches. CDR3 in amino acids: CASRQLAQGAETQYF. The CDR3 DNA follows: TGTGCCAGCAGGCAACTCGCGCAGGGGGCAGAGACCCAGTACTTC.

This clonotype showed up many times. This chain's CDR3 is CASSYHLGLETQYF. Here the CDR3 DNA reads TGTGCCAGCAGTTACCACTTGGGTTTAGAGACCCAGTACTTC. V is TRBV6-5 and J is TRBJ2-5; the D is unclear. Germline CDR1 reads MNHEY; CDR2 reads SVGAGI. V shed 2 bases and J shed 4 bases, with 11 bases lying between them. The CDR3 is 14 residues long.

This chain joins TRBV7-2 and TRBJ1-1; D may be TRBD1 (5 bases). Trimming pared 3 bases from V and 1 base from J, leaving 9 bases between. The germline CDR1 and CDR2 sequences are SGHTA and FQGNSA. This CDR3 spans 14 amino acids. The CDR3 DNA reads as TGTGCCAGCAGCTTCTTGACAGCGAACACTGAAGCTTTCTTT. It is translated as CASSFLTANTEAFF. Full variable domain (remainder filled in from reference TRBV7-2 and TRBJ1-1): GAGVSQSPSNKVTEKGKDVELRCDPISGHTALYWYRQSLGQGLEFLIYFQGNSAPDKSGLPSDRFSAERTGGSVSTLTIQRTQQEDSAVYLCASSFLTANTEAFFGQGTRLTVV.

This clonotype was observed a few times. CDR3 in amino acids: CASSPTTTQPQHF. The CDR3, as DNA: TGTGCCAGCAGCCCAACCACGACTCAGCCCCAGCATTTT. The J gene is TRBJ1-5, the V gene TRBV12-3 or TRBV12-4; no firm D call. This CDR3 has 13 amino acids. V was cut by 6 bases and J by 6 bases, with 12 bases left in between.

This sequence joins TRBV7-3 and TRBJ2-5; TRBD2 matches at 12 bases. Trimming removed 5 bases from V and 7 bases from J; junction bases left unmatched: 2. Germline loops: CDR1 SGHTA, CDR2 FQGTGA. The CDR3 runs to 13 residues. CDR3 coding DNA: TGTGCCAGCAGCCCGACTAGCGGGGGGACCCAGTACTTC. Protein: CASSPTSGGTQYF.

This clonotype came up a few times. The chain uses TRBV4-1 and TRBJ2-7, with D perhaps matching TRBD1 (6 bases). Germline CDR1 and CDR2: MGHRA and YSYEKL. The V and J ends lost 4 bases and 4 bases respectively, with 14 bases between them. The CDR3 is 14 amino acids. In DNA form, the CDR3 reads TGCGCCAGCAGCCGTGGCAGGGGTGTTTACGAGCAGTACTTC. This sequence encodes CASSRGRGVYEQYF.

In its sample, this clonotype was seen a few times. This chain connects TRBV5-1 to TRBJ2-2; 9 nucleotides align to TRBD2. Germline V gene sequence: CDR1 SGHRS, CDR2 YFSETQ. Trimming removed 2 bases from V and 1 base from J; junction bases left unmatched: 3. This CDR3 contains 16 residues. Here the CDR3 DNA reads TGCGCCAGCAGCTTCCCTAGCGGGGTGAACACCGGGGAGCTGTTTTTT. Amino acids: CASSFPSGVNTGELFF.